This record concerns one T cell receptor (beta chain) sequence. This specimen belongs to a study of blood T cell repertoires in COVID-19. Study overall: Whether acute or convalescent, the COVID-19 samples came from the United States, Italy and Spain. Nucleic acid was either cDNA or gDNA, and it came from T cells, B-cell-depleted T cells, or PBMCs.

CDR1 is KGHSH and CDR2 is LQKENI in the germline V gene. With 2 bases removed from V and 4 bases from J, the gap between germline ends came to 9 bases. This CDR3 has 14 amino acids. As handled by the study authors: How many nucleated cells were present was estimated from reference gene primer amplification. Sequenced by immunoSEQ multiplex PCR; TCRdb stores in-frame clones only, minus some. The DNA was the basis for D and trimming; V, J and clone size are from that table. The data show around 100,000 clones, approximately 87% seen once. The TCR comes from a human donor in a cohort sampled during active COVID-19. The sequencing sample was made of peripheral blood. The V and J genes are TRBV18 and TRBJ2-1; TRBD1 might be the D (5 bases). The DNA of the CDR3 is TGTGCCAGCTCACCAGGGGCAGCTTACAATGAGCAGTTCTTC. This codes for CASSPGAAYNEQFF.